This T cell receptor (beta chain) was identified during a study of blood T cell repertoires in COVID-19. Germline-derived CDR1 and CDR2 are WSHSY and SAAADI. The CDR3 consists of 15 residues. The V segment lost 6 bases and the J segment 4 bases; nucleotides outside the gene matches: 10. Authors' data handling: Nucleated cell number was recorded as an estimate derived from reference gene primer amplification. Generated by immunoSEQ multiplex PCR, the TCRdb table keeps only in-frame clones and is missing some. For V, J and clone size, that table is used; D and trimming come from the DNA. The sample has more than 95,000 clones, 88% seen once.

V usage is TRBV10-2 and J usage is TRBJ2-7, with 9 positions matching TRBD2. The sample consisted of peripheral blood. This receptor was identified in a man aged 50 or older with acute or convalescent COVID-19. The CDR3 loop reads CASSRISGSTYEQYF. The CDR3, as DNA: TGCGCCAGCAGCCGGATTAGCGGGAGTACGTACGAGCAGTACTTC.